The subject of this entry is one T cell receptor beta chain. Authors' processing steps: Reference gene primer amplification yielded estimated nucleated cell counts. Repertoires were generated with immunoSEQ multiplex PCR, while TCRdb's copy carries only in-frame clones and drops some. V and J calls and clone size are as listed in that table; D and trimming were resolved from the DNA. The table records some 45,000 clones, 80% to 95% of them present only once. The data originate from a study of blood T cell repertoires in COVID-19. At the level of the study: T cells, B-cell-depleted T cells, or PBMCs supplied cDNA or gDNA.

This TCR derives from a human donor in a cohort sampled during active COVID-19. Sequencing was done on a sample of peripheral blood.

CDR3 coding DNA: TGTGCCAGCAGCCCCGGCAATGAGCAGTTCTTC. It yields the protein CASSPGNEQFF. The rearrangement uses TRBV7-9 and TRBJ2-1; D unresolved. V was clipped by 5 bases and J by 6 bases, with 5 bases between them. This CDR3 comprises 11 residues. Germline-derived CDR1 and CDR2 are SEHNR and FQNEAQ (reference sequence).